Included here is one T cell receptor (beta chain) sequence, with context. As for time point: week 3, after first cycle of checkpoint inhibitor. One draw preceded checkpoint blockade; another followed its first cycle at week 3. Patients had no prior systemic cancer treatment, immunosuppressants or other active cancers. Only in-frame clones appear in the TCRdb table, and some are missing; sequencing was by immunoSEQ multiplex PCR. The sample lists under 15,000 clones; roughly 90% were seen once. These data belong to a study of blood T cell dynamics during melanoma immunotherapy. V shed 6 bases, J shed 4 bases, and the junction held 3 bases outside the gene matches. The CDR3 is 12 residues long. The germline gives CDR1 SQVTM, CDR2 ANQGSEA.

Specimen: blood, collected from a patient treated with checkpoint blockade. This receptor was obtained from a human donor with melanoma. The chain links TRBV29-1 to TRBJ2-7, with TRBD2 matching 10 bases. The CDR3 sequence is CSVGLASYEQYF. In DNA form, the CDR3 reads TGCAGCGTGGGACTAGCGTCGTACGAGCAGTACTTC.